The 5 T cell receptor beta chains given below trace back to one sample, sequenced in a study of Ad26.COV2.S vaccination and SARS-CoV-2 variants. Specified treatment: some 20 received Ad26.COV2.S at low or high dose, single or two shots; about five received placebo; per-sample allocation not given. On day 63 after the first injection, vaccine and placebo recipients gave samples. The repertoire was sequenced with immunoSEQ multiplex PCR; TCRdb's copy has only in-frame clones and lacks some. The repertoire has around 300,000 clones, about 87% of them found once; the top ten carry 5.5% to 7%. Sample: peripheral blood, taken in a trial of Ad26.COV2.S vaccine versus placebo. All receptors come from a person between 18 and 59 years old who received the Ad26.COV2.S COVID-19 vaccine or a placebo.

This chain uses TRBV5-4 with TRBJ1-3, with 9 bases lining up with TRBD1. CDR1 and CDR2 (germline): SGHNT, YYREEE (reference sequence). The CDR3 totals 14 residues. V lost 4 bases to trimming and J lost 6 bases; unmatched junction nucleotides: 5. The CDR3 coding sequence is TGTGCCAGCAGCCTAGACAGGGGGGAAAACACCATATATTTT. Translation: CASSLDRGENTIYF.

This chain links TRBV9 with TRBJ2-7; 7 bases are a match to TRBD1. V gave up 3 bases and J gave up 4 bases; unmatched junction bases: 1. The germline CDR1 and CDR2 sequences are SGDLS and YYNGEE. The CDR3 runs to 12 residues. CDR3 nucleotide sequence: TGTGCCAGCAGCGGACAGGGTTACGAGCAGTACTTC. This sequence encodes CASSGQGYEQYF.

This clone was recorded a few times. The chain couples TRBV4-2 to TRBJ1-3; 8 bases fit TRBD1. The V and J ends lost 4 bases and 1 base, in that order; junction bases with no gene match: 9. In germline, CDR1 is LGHNA, CDR2 YNFKEQ. This CDR3 contains 17 residues. CDR3 coding DNA: TGTGCCAGCAGCCTACGGCCCACAGGGGGATCTGGAAACACCATATATTTT. Protein: CASSLRPTGGSGNTIYF.

This clone was recorded only once. The chain employs TRBV12-3 or TRBV12-4 and TRBJ1-5, with D hard to call. This CDR3 contains 11 residues. V gave up 3 bases and J gave up 6 bases, with 3 bases separating them. This chain's CDR3 is CASSLGQPQHF. As DNA, the CDR3 is TGTGCCAGCAGTTTGGGTCAGCCCCAGCATTTT.

The chain uses TRBV29-1 and TRBJ2-7; D unclear. V was pared by 0 bases and J by 2 bases, with 11 bases between. Germline CDR1 is SQVTM and CDR2 is ANQGSEA. CDR3 length: 14 amino acids. The CDR3 loop reads CSVEDHKGTYEQYF. The CDR3 nucleotides are TGCAGCGTTGAAGATCATAAGGGAACCTACGAGCAGTACTTC.